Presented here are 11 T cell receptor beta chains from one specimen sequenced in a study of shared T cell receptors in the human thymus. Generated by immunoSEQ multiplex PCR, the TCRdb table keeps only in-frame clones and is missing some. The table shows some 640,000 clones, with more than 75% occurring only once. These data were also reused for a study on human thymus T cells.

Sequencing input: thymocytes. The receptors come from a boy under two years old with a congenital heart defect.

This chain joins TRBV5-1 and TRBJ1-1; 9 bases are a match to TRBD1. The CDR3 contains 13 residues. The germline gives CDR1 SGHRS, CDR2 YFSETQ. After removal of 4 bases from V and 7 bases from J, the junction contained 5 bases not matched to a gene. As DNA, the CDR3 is TGCGCCAGCAGCCCCGGGACAGGGATTGAAGCTTTCTTT. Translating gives CASSPGTGIEAFF.

CDR3 amino acids: CARKNPRLAGTYEQYF. CDR3 DNA sequence: TGTGCCAGGAAAAACCCGAGACTAGCGGGGACCTACGAGCAGTACTTC. The rearrangement links TRBV6-4 to TRBJ2-7; 11 bases align to TRBD2. This CDR3 is built from 16 residues. CDR1 is MRHNA and CDR2 is SNTAGT in the germline V gene. V lost 9 bases, J lost 2 bases, and 12 bases stayed unmatched.

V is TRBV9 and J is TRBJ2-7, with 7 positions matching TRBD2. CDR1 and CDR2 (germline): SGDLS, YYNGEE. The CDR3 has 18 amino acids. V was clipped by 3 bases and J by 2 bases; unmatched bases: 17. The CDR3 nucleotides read TGTGCCAGCAGCGCCTCCAGGGAGGGAGGGCCCTCCCCCTACGAGCAGTACTTC. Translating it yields CASSASREGGPSPYEQYF.

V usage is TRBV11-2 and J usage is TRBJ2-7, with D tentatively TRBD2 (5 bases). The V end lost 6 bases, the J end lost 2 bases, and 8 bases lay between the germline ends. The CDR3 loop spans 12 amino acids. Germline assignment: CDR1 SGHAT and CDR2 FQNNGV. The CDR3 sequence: CASSRDPYEQYF. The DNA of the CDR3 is TGTGCCAGCAGTCGGGATCCCTACGAGCAGTACTTC.

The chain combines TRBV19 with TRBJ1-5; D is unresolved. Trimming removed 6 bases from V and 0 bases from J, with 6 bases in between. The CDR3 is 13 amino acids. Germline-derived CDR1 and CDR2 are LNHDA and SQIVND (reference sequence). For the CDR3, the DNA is TGTGCCAGTAGACATTATAGCAATCAGCCCCAGCATTTT. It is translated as CASRHYSNQPQHF.

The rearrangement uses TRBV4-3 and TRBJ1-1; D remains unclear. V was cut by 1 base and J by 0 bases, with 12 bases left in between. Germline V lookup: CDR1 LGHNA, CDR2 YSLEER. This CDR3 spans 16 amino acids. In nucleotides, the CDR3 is TGCGCCAGCAGCCAAGTACTAGGGCCCCTGAACACTGAAGCTTTCTTT. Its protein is CASSQVLGPLNTEAFF.

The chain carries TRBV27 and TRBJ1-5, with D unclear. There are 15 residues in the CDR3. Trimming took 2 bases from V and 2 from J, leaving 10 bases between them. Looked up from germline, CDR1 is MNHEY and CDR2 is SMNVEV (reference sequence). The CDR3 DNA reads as TGTGCCAGCAGTTTAGAGGGTTACGGCAATCAGCCCCAGCATTTT. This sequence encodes CASSLEGYGNQPQHF.

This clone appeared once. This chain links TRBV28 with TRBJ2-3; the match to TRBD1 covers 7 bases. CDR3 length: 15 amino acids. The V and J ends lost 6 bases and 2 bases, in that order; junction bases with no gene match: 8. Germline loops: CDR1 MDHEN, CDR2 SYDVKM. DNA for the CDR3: TGTGCCAGCAGGCCCCGGGACAGAGCCACAGATACGCAGTATTTT. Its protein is CASRPRDRATDTQYF.

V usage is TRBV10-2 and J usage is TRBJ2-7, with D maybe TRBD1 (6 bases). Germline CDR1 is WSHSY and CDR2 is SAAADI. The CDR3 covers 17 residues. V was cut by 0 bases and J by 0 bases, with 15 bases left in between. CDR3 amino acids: CASSESLRDKHSYEQYF. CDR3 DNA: TGCGCCAGCAGTGAGTCGCTCCGGGACAAACACTCCTACGAGCAGTACTTC.

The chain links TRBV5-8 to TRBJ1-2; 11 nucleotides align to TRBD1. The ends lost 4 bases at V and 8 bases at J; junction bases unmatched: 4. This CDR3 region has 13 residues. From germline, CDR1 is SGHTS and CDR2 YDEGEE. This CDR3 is CASSGTGGWGYTF. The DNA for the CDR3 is TGTGCCAGCAGCGGGACAGGGGGATGGGGCTACACCTTC.

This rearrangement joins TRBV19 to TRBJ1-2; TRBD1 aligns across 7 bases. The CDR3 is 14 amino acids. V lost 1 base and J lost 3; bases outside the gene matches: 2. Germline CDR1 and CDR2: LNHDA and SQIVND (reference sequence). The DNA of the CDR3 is TGTGCCAGTAGTATAGGGGACAGCCACTATGGCTACACCTTC. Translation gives CASSIGDSHYGYTF.